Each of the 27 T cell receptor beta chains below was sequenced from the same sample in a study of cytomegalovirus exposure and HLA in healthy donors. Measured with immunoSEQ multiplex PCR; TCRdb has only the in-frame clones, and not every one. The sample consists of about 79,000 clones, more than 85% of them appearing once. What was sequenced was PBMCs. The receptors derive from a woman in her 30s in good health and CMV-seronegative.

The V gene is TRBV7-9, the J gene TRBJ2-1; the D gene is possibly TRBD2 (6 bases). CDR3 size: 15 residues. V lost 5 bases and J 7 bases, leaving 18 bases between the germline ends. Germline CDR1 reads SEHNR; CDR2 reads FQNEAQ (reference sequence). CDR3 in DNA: TGTGCCAGCAGCGACCAGCTCCCACTAGCAAATGAGCAGTTCTTC. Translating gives CASSDQLPLANEQFF. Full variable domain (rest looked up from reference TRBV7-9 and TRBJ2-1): DTGVSQNPRHKITKRGQNVTFRCDPISEHNRLYWYRQTLGQGPEFLTYFQNEAQLEKSRLLSDRFSAERPKGSFSTLEIQRTEQGDSAMYLCASSDQLPLANEQFFGPGTRLTVL.

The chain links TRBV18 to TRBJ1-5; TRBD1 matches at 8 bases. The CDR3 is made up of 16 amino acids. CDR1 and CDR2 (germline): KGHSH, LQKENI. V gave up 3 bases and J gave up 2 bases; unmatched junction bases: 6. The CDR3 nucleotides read TGTGCCAGCTCACCCCAGACAGGGGATCGCAATCAGCCCCAGCATTTT. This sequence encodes CASSPQTGDRNQPQHF.

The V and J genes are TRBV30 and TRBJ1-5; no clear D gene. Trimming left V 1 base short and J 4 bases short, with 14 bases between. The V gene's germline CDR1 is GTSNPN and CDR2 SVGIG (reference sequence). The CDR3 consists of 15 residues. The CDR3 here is CAWSDLEGGNQPQHF. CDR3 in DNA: TGTGCCTGGAGTGACCTGGAGGGAGGAAATCAGCCCCAGCATTTT.

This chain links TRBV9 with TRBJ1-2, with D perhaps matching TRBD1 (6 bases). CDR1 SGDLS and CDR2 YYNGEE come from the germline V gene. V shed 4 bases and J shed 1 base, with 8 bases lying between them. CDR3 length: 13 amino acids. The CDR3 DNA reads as TGTGCCAGCAGCAAGGACAGTAACTATGGCTACACCTTC. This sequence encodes CASSKDSNYGYTF.

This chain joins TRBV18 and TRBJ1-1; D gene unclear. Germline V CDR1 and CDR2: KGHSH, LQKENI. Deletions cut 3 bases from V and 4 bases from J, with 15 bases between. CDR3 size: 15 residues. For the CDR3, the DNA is TGTGCCAGCTCACCCACCGCACCTCGGGGCACTGAAGCTTTCTTT. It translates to CASSPTAPRGTEAFF.

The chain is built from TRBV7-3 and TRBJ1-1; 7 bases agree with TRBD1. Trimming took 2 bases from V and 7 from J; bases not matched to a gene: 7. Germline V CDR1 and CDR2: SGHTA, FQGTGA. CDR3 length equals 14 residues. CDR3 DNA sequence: TGTGCCAGCAGCTTAGGGTCGGGGGACAGTGAAGCTTTCTTT. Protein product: CASSLGSGDSEAFF.

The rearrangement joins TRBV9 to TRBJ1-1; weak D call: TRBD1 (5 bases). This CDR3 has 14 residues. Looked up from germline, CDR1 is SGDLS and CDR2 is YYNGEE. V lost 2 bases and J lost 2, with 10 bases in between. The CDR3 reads CASSVGGSNTEAFF. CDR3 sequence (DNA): TGTGCCAGCAGCGTGGGGGGGTCCAACACTGAAGCTTTCTTT. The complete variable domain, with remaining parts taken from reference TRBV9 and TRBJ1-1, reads DSGVTQTPKHLITATGQRVTLRCSPRSGDLSVYWYQQSLDQGLQFLIQYYNGEERAKGNILERFSAQQFPDLHSELNLSSLELGDSALYFCASSVGGSNTEAFFGQGTRLTVV.

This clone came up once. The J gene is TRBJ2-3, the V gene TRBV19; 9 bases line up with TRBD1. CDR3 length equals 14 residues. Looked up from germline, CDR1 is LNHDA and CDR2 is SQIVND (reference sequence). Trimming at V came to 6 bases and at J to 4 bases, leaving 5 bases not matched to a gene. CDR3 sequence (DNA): TGTGCCAGTAGGAGGACAGGGGACTCAGATACGCAGTATTTT. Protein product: CASRRTGDSDTQYF.

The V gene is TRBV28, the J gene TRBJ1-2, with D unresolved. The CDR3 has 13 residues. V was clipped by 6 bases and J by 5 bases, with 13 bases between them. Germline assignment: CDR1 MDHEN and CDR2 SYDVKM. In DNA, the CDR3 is TGTGCCAGCAGCCCCGTTTCAGAATATGGCTACACCTTC. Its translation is CASSPVSEYGYTF.

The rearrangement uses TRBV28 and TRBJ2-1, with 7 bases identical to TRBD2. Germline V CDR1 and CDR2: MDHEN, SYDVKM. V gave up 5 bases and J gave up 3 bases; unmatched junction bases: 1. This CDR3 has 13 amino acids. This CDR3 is CASSSGIYNEQFF. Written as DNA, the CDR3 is TGTGCCAGCAGTAGCGGGATCTACAATGAGCAGTTCTTC.

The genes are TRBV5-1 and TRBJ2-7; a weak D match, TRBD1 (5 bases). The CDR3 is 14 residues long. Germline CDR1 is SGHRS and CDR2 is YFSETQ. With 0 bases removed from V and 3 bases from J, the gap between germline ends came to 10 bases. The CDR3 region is CASSLAAGNYEQYF. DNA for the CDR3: TGCGCCAGCAGCTTGGCCGCAGGGAACTACGAGCAGTACTTC.

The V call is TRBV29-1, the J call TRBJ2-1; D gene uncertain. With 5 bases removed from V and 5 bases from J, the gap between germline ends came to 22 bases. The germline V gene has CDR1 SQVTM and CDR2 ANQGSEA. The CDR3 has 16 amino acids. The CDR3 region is CSVSKSGQTIHNEQFF. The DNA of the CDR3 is TGCAGCGTTTCGAAATCAGGCCAAACGATACACAATGAGCAGTTCTTC.

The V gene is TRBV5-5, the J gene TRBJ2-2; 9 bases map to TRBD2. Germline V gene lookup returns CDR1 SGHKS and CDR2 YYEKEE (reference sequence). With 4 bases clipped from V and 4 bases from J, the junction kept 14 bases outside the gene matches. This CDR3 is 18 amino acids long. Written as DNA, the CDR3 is TGTGCCAGCAGCGAGCGACTAGCGGAAACCTTTTTCACCGGGGAGCTGTTTTTT. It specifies CASSERLAETFFTGELFF.

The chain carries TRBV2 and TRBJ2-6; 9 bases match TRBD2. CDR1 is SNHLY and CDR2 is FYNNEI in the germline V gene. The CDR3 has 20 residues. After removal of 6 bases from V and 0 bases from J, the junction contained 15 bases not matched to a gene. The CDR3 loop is CASRTIKLAGGDSGANVLTF. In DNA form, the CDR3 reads TGTGCCAGCAGGACCATCAAACTCGCGGGGGGGGACTCTGGGGCCAACGTCCTGACTTTC.

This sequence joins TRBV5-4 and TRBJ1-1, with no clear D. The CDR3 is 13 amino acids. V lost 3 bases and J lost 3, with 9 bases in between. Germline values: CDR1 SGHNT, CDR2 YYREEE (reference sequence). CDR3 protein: CASSSTRDTEAFF. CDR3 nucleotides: TGTGCCAGCAGCTCGACCCGGGACACTGAAGCTTTCTTT.

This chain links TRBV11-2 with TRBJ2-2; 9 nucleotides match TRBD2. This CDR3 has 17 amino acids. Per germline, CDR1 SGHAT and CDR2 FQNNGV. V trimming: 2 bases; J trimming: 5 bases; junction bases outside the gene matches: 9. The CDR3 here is CASSLIAGAPRTGELFF. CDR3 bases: TGTGCCAGCAGCTTAATAGCGGGGGCCCCGCGAACCGGGGAGCTGTTTTTT.

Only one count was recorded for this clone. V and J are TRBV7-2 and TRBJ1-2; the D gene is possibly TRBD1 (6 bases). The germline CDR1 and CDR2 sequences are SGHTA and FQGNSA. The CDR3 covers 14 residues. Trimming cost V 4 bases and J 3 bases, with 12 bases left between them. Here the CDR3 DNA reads TGTGCCAGCAGCTATCCCCAGGGGTACTATGGCTACACCTTC. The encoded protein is CASSYPQGYYGYTF.

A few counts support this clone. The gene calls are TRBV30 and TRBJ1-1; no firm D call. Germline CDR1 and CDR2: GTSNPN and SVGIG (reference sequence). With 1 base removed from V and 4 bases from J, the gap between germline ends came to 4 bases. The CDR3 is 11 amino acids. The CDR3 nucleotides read TGTGCCTGGAGTGACAGCACTGAAGCTTTCTTT. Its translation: CAWSDSTEAFF.

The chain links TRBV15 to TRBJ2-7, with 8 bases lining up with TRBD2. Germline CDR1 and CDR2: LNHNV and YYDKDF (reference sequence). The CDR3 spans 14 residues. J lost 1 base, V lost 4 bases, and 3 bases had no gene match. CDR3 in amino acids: CATSMERGSYEQYF. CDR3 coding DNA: TGTGCCACCAGCATGGAGCGGGGGTCCTACGAGCAGTACTTC.

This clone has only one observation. The CDR3 DNA reads TGTGCCAGCAGTTTAGGGGGGACTACCAACACCGGGGAGCTGTTTTTT. Its translation is CASSLGGTTNTGELFF. The chain has TRBV9 and TRBJ2-2; a weak D match, TRBD2 (7 bases). V gave up 5 bases and J gave up 2 bases, with 16 bases separating them. The CDR3 length is 16 residues. The V gene's germline CDR1 is SGDLS and CDR2 YYNGEE.

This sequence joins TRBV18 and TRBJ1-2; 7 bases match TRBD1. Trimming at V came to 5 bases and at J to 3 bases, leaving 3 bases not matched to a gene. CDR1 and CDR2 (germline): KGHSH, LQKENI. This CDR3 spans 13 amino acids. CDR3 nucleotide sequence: TGTGCCAGCTCATCTGACAGGGACTATGGCTACACCTTC. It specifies CASSSDRDYGYTF. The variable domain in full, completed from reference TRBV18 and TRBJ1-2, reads NAGVMQNPRHLVRRRGQEARLRCSPMKGHSHVYWYRQLPEEGLKFMVYLQKENIIDESGMPKERFSAEFPKEGPSILRIQQVVRGDSAAYFCASSSDRDYGYTFGSGTRLTVV.

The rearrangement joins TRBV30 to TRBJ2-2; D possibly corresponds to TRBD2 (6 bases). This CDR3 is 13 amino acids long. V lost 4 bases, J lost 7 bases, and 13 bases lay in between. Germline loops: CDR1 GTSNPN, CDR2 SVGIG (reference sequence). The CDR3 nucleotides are TGTGCCTGGACTGCGGGGAATAACGGGGAGCTGTTTTTT. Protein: CAWTAGNNGELFF. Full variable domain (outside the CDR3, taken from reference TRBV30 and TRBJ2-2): SQTIHQWPATLVQPVGSPLSLECTVEGTSNPNLYWYRQAAGRGLQLLFYSVGIGQISSEVPQNLSASRPQDRQFILSSKKLLLSDSGFYLCAWTAGNNGELFFGEGSRLTVL.

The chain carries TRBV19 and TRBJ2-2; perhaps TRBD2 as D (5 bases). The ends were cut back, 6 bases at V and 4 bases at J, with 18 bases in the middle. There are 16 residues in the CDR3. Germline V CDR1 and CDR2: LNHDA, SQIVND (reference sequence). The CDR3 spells CASRRAGVLGTGELFF. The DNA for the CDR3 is TGTGCCAGTAGGCGGGCCGGGGTGCTGGGCACCGGGGAGCTGTTTTTT.

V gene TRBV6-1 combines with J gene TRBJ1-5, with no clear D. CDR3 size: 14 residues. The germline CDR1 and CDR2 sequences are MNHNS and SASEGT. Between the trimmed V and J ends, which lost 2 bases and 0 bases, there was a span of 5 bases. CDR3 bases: TGTGCCAGCAGTGAAAACTTTAGCAATCAGCCCCAGCATTTT. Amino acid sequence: CASSENFSNQPQHF.

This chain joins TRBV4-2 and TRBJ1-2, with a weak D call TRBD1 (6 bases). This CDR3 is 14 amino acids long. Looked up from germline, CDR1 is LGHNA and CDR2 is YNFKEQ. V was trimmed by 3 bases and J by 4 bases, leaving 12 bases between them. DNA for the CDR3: TGTGCCAGCAGCCAGGACGGGACAATCTATGGCTACACCTTC. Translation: CASSQDGTIYGYTF.

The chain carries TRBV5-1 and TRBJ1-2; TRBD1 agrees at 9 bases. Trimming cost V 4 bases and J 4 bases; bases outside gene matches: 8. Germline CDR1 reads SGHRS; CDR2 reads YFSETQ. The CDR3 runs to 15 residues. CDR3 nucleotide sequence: TGCGCCAGCAGCATACAGGGGGCGAAAGCCTATGGCTACACCTTC. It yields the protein CASSIQGAKAYGYTF.

CDR3 protein: CASSQDTGLAGTRTDTQYF. The CDR3 DNA reads as TGTGCCAGCAGCCAAGATACGGGACTAGCGGGGACCCGCACAGATACGCAGTATTTT. The V gene is TRBV14, the J gene TRBJ2-3, with 13 nucleotides matching TRBD2. Per germline, CDR1 SGHDN and CDR2 FVKESK. The CDR3 totals 19 residues. V lost 0 bases, J lost 1 base, and 7 bases stayed unmatched.